The 18 T cell receptor beta chains presented below share a single source sample, sequenced in a study of cytotoxic CD8 clonotypes in ibrutinib-treated CLL. The repertoire was sequenced with immunoSEQ multiplex PCR; TCRdb's copy has only in-frame clones and lacks some. The data show 300,000 to 400,000 clones, approximately 67% seen once. The sequencing used PBMCs, collected after 36 months of ibrutinib treatment. All receptors come from a human donor with chronic lymphocytic leukemia.

The chain couples TRBV5-4 to TRBJ1-2, with a weak D call TRBD1 (5 bases). The germline gives CDR1 SGHNT, CDR2 YYREEE (reference sequence). The CDR3 is 13 amino acids. V lost 6 bases, J lost 6 bases, and 15 bases lay in between. The CDR3 nucleotides read TGTGCCAGCACCCGGGGGGGGTTAAATGGCTACACCTTC. This translates into CASTRGGLNGYTF. Full variable domain (rest looked up from reference TRBV5-4 and TRBJ1-2): ETGVTQSPTHLIKTRGQQVTLRCSSQSGHNTVSWYQQALGQGPQFIFQYYREEENGRGNFPPRFSGLQFPNYSSELNVNALELDDSALYLCASTRGGLNGYTFGSGTRLTVV.

V gene TRBV7-2 combines with J gene TRBJ2-5, with 7 bases identical to TRBD1. The CDR3 contains 15 residues. The trim removed 6 bases at V and 5 bases at J, leaving 12 bases unmatched. Looked up from germline, CDR1 is SGHTA and CDR2 is FQGNSA. CDR3 nucleotide sequence: TGTGCCAGCAGTCCCCCGGGACAGTACAGGGAGACCCAGTACTTC. Its translation is CASSPPGQYRETQYF.

Details on this clone: This sample includes further DNA sequences coding for the same CDR3. This chain uses TRBV5-1 with TRBJ2-7; D call uncertain. Germline V gene data show CDR1 as SGHRS and CDR2 as YFSETQ. This CDR3 is built from 11 residues. V was pared by 0 bases and J by 6 bases, with 4 bases between. CDR3 in amino acids: CASSLGLEQYF. CDR3 bases: TGCGCCAGCAGCTTGGGGCTCGAGCAGTACTTC.

The chain is built from TRBV5-6 and TRBJ2-7; D unresolved. V was trimmed by 2 bases and J by 3 bases, leaving 12 bases between them. This CDR3 is 14 amino acids long. The germline V gene has CDR1 SGHDT and CDR2 YYEEEE. The DNA of the CDR3 is TGTGCCAGCAGCTTTCGGCAAAAGTTCTACGAGCAGTACTTC. As protein: CASSFRQKFYEQYF.

The V gene is TRBV9, the J gene TRBJ2-2; D call uncertain. The CDR3 runs 16 residues. Trimming shortened V by 3 bases and J by 5 bases, and 17 bases separated the two germline ends. Germline CDR1 reads SGDLS; CDR2 reads YYNGEE. In DNA, the CDR3 is TGTGCCAGCAGCGGTACACAAGGTCGCCGGACCGGGGAGCTGTTTTTT. Residues: CASSGTQGRRTGELFF.

The genes are TRBV7-3 and TRBJ2-7, with D maybe TRBD1 (9 bases). Germline CDR1 and CDR2: SGHTA and FQGTGA. Trimming cost V 5 bases and J 3 bases, with 23 bases left between them. CDR3 size: 17 residues. CDR3 protein: CASSREGPGTGNYEQYF. CDR3 in DNA: TGTGCCAGCAGCCGGGAGGGACCCGGGACAGGGAACTACGAGCAGTACTTC.

The chain employs TRBV11-2 and TRBJ2-7, with no clear D. The CDR3 runs to 15 residues. Germline CDR1 and CDR2: SGHAT and FQNNGV. Trimming removed 1 base from V and 3 bases from J, with 13 bases in between. CDR3 DNA: TGTGCCAGCAGCTTAGTATGGAACAGCGACTACGAGCAGTACTTC. Protein sequence: CASSLVWNSDYEQYF.

The chain links TRBV15 to TRBJ2-7; no firm D call. Germline CDR1 reads LNHNV; CDR2 reads YYDKDF (reference sequence). The V and J ends lost 0 bases and 3 bases respectively, with 9 bases between them. The CDR3 length is 14 residues. The CDR3 region has the DNA TGTGCCACCAGCAGAGATATAAGCTACTACGAGCAGTACTTC. Protein: CATSRDISYYEQYF.

This clone came up a few times. This chain links TRBV5-6 with TRBJ2-7, with TRBD2 matching over 7 bases. The CDR3 consists of 11 residues. Germline V lookup: CDR1 SGHDT, CDR2 YYEEEE. V shed 6 bases, J shed 3 bases, and the junction held 0 bases outside the gene matches. CDR3 nucleotides: TGTGCCAGCACTAGCGGCTACGAGCAGTACTTC. Amino acids: CASTSGYEQYF.

J is TRBJ1-2 and V is TRBV9; D gene uncertain. From germline, CDR1 is SGDLS and CDR2 YYNGEE. This CDR3 has 15 amino acids. With 0 bases removed from V and 2 bases from J, the gap between germline ends came to 11 bases. The CDR3 DNA is TGTGCCAGCAGCGTAGGTTCCGTACAAAACTATGGCTACACCTTC. Its protein is CASSVGSVQNYGYTF.

This clone was seen just once. In DNA, the CDR3 is TGTGCCAGCAGTTACACCGGGGCCGGGGAGCTGTTTTTT. It yields the protein CASSYTGAGELFF. V and J are TRBV6-5 and TRBJ2-2; tentatively, D is TRBD2 (5 bases). CDR3 size: 13 residues. V was pared by 2 bases and J by 6 bases, with 7 bases between. Germline V gives CDR1 MNHEY, CDR2 SVGAGI.

This clone was counted between two and nine times. The rearrangement joins TRBV7-2 to TRBJ2-3; D not resolved. This CDR3 is built from 16 residues. V was cut by 1 base and J by 2 bases, with 13 bases left in between. Germline CDR1 reads SGHTA; CDR2 reads FQGNSA. CDR3 sequence: CASSLGLLPPTDTQYF. CDR3 bases: TGTGCCAGCAGCTTAGGGCTTCTCCCGCCCACAGATACGCAGTATTTT.

This chain connects TRBV5-6 to TRBJ2-1, with 8 bases that match TRBD1. This CDR3 has 15 amino acids. Per germline, CDR1 SGHDT and CDR2 YYEEEE. V lost 3 bases and J lost 5; bases outside the gene matches: 7. CDR3 loop: CASSWALQGDNEQFF. The CDR3 DNA reads as TGTGCCAGCAGCTGGGCCCTACAGGGGGACAATGAGCAGTTCTTC.

The CDR3 coding sequence is TGTGCCAGCTCCTACCGGGGAACTGGGGCCAACGTCCTGACTTTC. Translated, it gives CASSYRGTGANVLTF. V gene TRBV18 combines with J gene TRBJ2-6; possibly TRBD2 for D (5 bases). The V end lost 6 bases, the J end lost 2 bases, and 11 bases lay between the germline ends. The CDR3 contains 15 residues. Looked up from germline, CDR1 is KGHSH and CDR2 is LQKENI.

The V gene is TRBV5-6, the J gene TRBJ1-5; a possible D gene is TRBD1 (5 bases). The CDR3 extends over 16 amino acids. CDR1 and CDR2 (germline): SGHDT, YYEEEE. V was cut by 2 bases and J by 0 bases, with 12 bases left in between. CDR3 amino acids: CASSFQGVHSNQPQHF. The CDR3, as DNA: TGTGCCAGCAGCTTCCAGGGCGTTCATAGCAATCAGCCCCAGCATTTT.

V usage is TRBV7-2 and J usage is TRBJ2-6; D tentatively fits TRBD1 or TRBD2 (5 bases each). V was shortened by 6 bases and J by 0 bases, with 18 bases between the two germline ends. Looked up from germline, CDR1 is SGHTA and CDR2 is FQGNSA. The CDR3 is made up of 18 amino acids. Here the CDR3 DNA reads TGTGCCAGCAGGGATCAGGGAAATCGGGACTCTGGGGCCAACGTCCTGACTTTC. Translation gives CASRDQGNRDSGANVLTF.

The chain has TRBV19 and TRBJ2-1, with D unclear. CDR3 length equals 14 residues. Between the trimmed V and J ends, which lost 3 bases and 8 bases, there was a span of 14 bases. Germline loops: CDR1 LNHDA, CDR2 SQIVND (reference sequence). The CDR3 DNA is TGTGCCAGTAGTATCGGACGGGTCTTGCATGAGCAGTTCTTC. It translates to CASSIGRVLHEQFF.

The chain couples TRBV7-3 to TRBJ2-3; TRBD2 matches at 8 bases. There are 16 residues in the CDR3. The V gene's germline CDR1 is SGHTA and CDR2 FQGTGA. Trimming took 4 bases from V and 5 from J; bases not matched to a gene: 11. CDR3 region: CASSSGRTSLGDTQYF. CDR3 sequence (DNA): TGTGCCAGCAGCTCAGGACGGACTAGCTTGGGAGATACGCAGTATTTT.